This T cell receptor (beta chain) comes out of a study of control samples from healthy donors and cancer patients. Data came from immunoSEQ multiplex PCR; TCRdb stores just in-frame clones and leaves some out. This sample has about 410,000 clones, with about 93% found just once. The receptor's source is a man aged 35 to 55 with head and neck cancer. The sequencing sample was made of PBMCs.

CDR3 bases: TGCGCCAGCACAGACGGGCTTTCCTACAATGAGCAGTTCTTC. This sequence encodes CASTDGLSYNEQFF. The gene calls are TRBV4-1 and TRBJ2-1, with D unclear. Germline assignment: CDR1 MGHRA and CDR2 YSYEKL. The CDR3 sequence is 14 residues long. Trimming pared 7 bases from V and 1 base from J, leaving 11 bases between.